The T cell receptor (beta chain) under discussion was sequenced for a study of monozygotic twins with inflammatory bowel disease. Eight distinct reactions (per sample) were used to make the cDNA. UMIs that included a 6-nucleotide sample barcode were added by template switching, which took place during cDNA synthesis. Reprocessing the 5' RACE reads, TCRdb reports a single entry for every CDR3 protein and omits DNA. This repertoire includes around 100,000 distinct CDR3 sequences. Regarding this clonotype: Its antigen is not identified.

Germline assignment: CDR1 SGHTA and CDR2 FQGNSA. This CDR3 is built from 13 residues. Study-wide results and limits: No one strong IBD-associated signal or clonotype was supported.

V usage is TRBV7-2 and J usage is TRBJ2-1. This receptor was taken from a human donor with ulcerative colitis or Crohn's disease, or a healthy co-twin of an affected twin (not recorded which). Sequenced material: blood. The CDR3 sequence is CASSSNTINEQFF.